The rows below give T cell receptor beta chains drawn from one sample of a study of T cells in Graves' hyperthyroidism and ophthalmopathy. MiXCR was run by TCRdb on the multiplex PCR reads, yielding one entry per CDR3 protein. The sample records approximately 570,000 distinct CDR3 sequences, 15% to 20% being singletons. The sample consisted of blood. These receptors were taken from a man aged 40-49 years with Graves' ophthalmopathy. CDR3s include the opening cysteine and the closing phenylalanine or tryptophan. D genes are given only for firm matches. Clone size appears in some rows only: once, few, many, or a class for an expanded clone.

few | TRBJ1-6 | - | TRBV2 | TGTGCCAGCAGTGGGGGGGGGGTTAATTCACCCCTCCACTTT | CASSGGGVNSPLHF
- | TRBJ2-7 | TRBD1 | TRBV9 | TGTGCCAGCAGCCCCGGACAGGGGATCGGCTACGAGCAGTACTTC | CASSPGQGIGYEQYF
- | TRBJ2-7 | TRBD1 | TRBV12-5 | TGTGCTAGTGGTTTGGTACTGGGACAGAAGAGCTCCTACGAGCAGTACTTC | CASGLVLGQKSSYEQYF
- | TRBJ1-5 | - | TRBV19 | TGTGCCAGTAGTATAGATGCAGGGAGCAATCAGCCCCAGCATTTT | CASSIDAGSNQPQHF
few | TRBJ1-3 | TRBD1 | TRBV3-1 | TGTGCCAGCAGCCAACCGACAGGGGCTGGAAACACCATATATTTT | CASSQPTGAGNTIYF
many | TRBJ1-1 | - | TRBV18 | TGTGCCAGCTCACCATTTGCAGGTGAGGACACTGAAGCTTTCTTT | CASSPFAGEDTEAFF
few | TRBJ2-2 | - | TRBV6-8 | TGTGCCAGCATGCGGCTTTTGGCAGGACAAACCACCGGGGAGCTGTTTTTT | CASMRLLAGQTTGELFF
- | TRBJ2-3 | TRBD2 | TRBV12-3/TRBV12-4 | TGTGCCAGCACCGACCTTTTAGCGGGTATAGATACGCAGTATTTT | CASTDLLAGIDTQYF
many | TRBJ2-1 | - | TRBV3-1 | TGTGCCAGCAGCCAGGGCCCGGAAGCCTACAATGAGCAGTTCTTC | CASSQGPEAYNEQFF
few | TRBJ1-2 | - | TRBV10-3 | TGTGCCATCAGTGAATTGGAGAATGGCTACACCTTC | CAISELENGYTF
- | TRBJ2-2 | TRBD1 | TRBV12-3/TRBV12-4 | TGTGCCAGCAGTTTCTACCGGGACAGGGCGGTCCTGAATCCCGGGGAGCTGTTTTTT | CASSFYRDRAVLNPGELFF
- | TRBJ1-1 | - | TRBV4-3 | TGCGCCGGCAGCCAAGCCAATGGGAGACAGTTTGAAGCTTTCTTT | CAGSQANGRQFEAFF
few | TRBJ2-1 | TRBD2 | TRBV5-1 | TGCGCCAGCAGCTTGGCCGGAGCGGGGGGGTTCAATGAGCAGTTCTTC | CASSLAGAGGFNEQFF
few | TRBJ2-2 | - | TRBV6-1 | TGTGCCAGCACCCCAGCCGGGGGCGCGGTGAACACCGGGGAGCTGTTTTTT | CASTPAGGAVNTGELFF
- | TRBJ2-3 | TRBD2 | TRBV19 | TGTGCCAGTAGTAAAATAGCGGGAGTGTCCACAGATACGCAGTATTTT | CASSKIAGVSTDTQYF
few | TRBJ1-1 | TRBD1 | TRBV7-9 | TGTGCCAGCAGCCATCACGAGGGGACAGCGATGAACACTGAAGCTTTCTTT | CASSHHEGTAMNTEAFF
many | TRBJ2-7 | - | TRBV7-2 | TGTGCCAGCAGCTTAGATCTCTTCTCCTACGAGCAGTACTTC | CASSLDLFSYEQYF
- | TRBJ1-5 | - | TRBV10-3 | TGTGCCATCAGCGGGGGGGAAGGACAGCCCCAGCATTTT | CAISGGEGQPQHF
- | TRBJ2-1 | TRBD2 | TRBV27 | TGTGCCAGCAGCGACCAAGCGGGAGGGCCCTACAATGAGCAGTTCTTC | CASSDQAGGPYNEQFF
- | TRBJ2-5 | - | TRBV6-5 | TGTGCCAGCAGTTCGGGCCCTATGGAGACCCAGTACTTC | CASSSGPMETQYF
- | TRBJ2-1 | TRBD1 | TRBV6-2/TRBV6-3 | TGTGCCAGCAGATTAGACAGGGCCCTAACCTATGAGCAGTTCTTC | CASRLDRALTYEQFF
many | TRBJ2-3 | TRBD2 | TRBV12-5 | TGTGCTAGTGGGTCGGGACTAGCGGGGGGTACAGATACGCAGTATTTT | CASGSGLAGGTDTQYF
many | TRBJ2-1 | TRBD2 | TRBV5-8 | TGTGCCAGCAGCTCGGGGCCCGGGACTAGCCCTGGGTCCAATGAGCAGTTCTTC | CASSSGPGTSPGSNEQFF
many | TRBJ2-7 | TRBD1 | TRBV7-8 | TGTGCCAGCAGCTCGGACAGGGGCGGCTACGAGCAGTACTTC | CASSSDRGGYEQYF